This record looks at one TCR beta chain sequence and its context. The data originate from a study of cytomegalovirus exposure and HLA in healthy donors. CDR1 is LNHDA and CDR2 is SQIVND in the germline V gene (reference sequence). Trimming took 3 bases from V and 1 from J, leaving 12 bases between them. The CDR3 is 15 residues long. PCR used 60 Vbeta primers and 13 Jbeta primers. Sequencing was performed with immunoSEQ multiplex PCR; in TCRdb, only in-frame clones are kept and a portion is missing. The repertoire includes over 200,000 clones, 82% of them detected once, and 6% sits in the top ten. The clonotype was recovered from a man aged 35 to 55 in good health and CMV-seropositive. Sequencing was performed on PBMCs. The chain has TRBV19 and TRBJ1-1; possible D gene TRBD1, 6 bases. In DNA form, the CDR3 reads TGTGCCAGTAGTATCGGGGGGGCGGGGAACACTGAAGCTTTCTTT. Translated: CASSIGGAGNTEAFF. Full variable domain (missing parts from reference TRBV19 and TRBJ1-1): DGGITQSPKYLFRKEGQNVTLSCEQNLNHDAMYWYRQDPGQGLRLIYYSQIVNDFQKGDIAEGYSVSREKKESFPLTVTSAQKNPTAFYLCASSIGGAGNTEAFFGQGTRLTVV.